The 8 T cell receptor beta chains below come from one sample, sequenced in a study of OX40 agonist ivuxolimab in advanced cancers. Libraries were prepared by immunoSEQ multiplex PCR; TCRdb keeps only in-frame clonotypes and omits some of them. The sample records about 42,000 clones, approximately 83% being singletons. The specimen comprised CD4+ or CD8+ T cells sorted from blood, sampled in a trial of the OX40 agonist ivuxolimab. The source is an adult with an advanced solid tumor such as melanoma, head and neck, liver or kidney cancer.

This clone was recorded a few times. The CDR3 nucleotides are TGTGCCAGCTCACCGCCCCCAGGGGGTCAGGAGTTCAATGAGCAGTTCTTC. This translates into CASSPPPGGQEFNEQFF. The chain couples TRBV18 to TRBJ2-1, with 7 positions matching TRBD1. The ends lost 3 bases at V and 6 bases at J; junction bases unmatched: 14. The CDR3 contains 17 residues. Per germline, CDR1 KGHSH and CDR2 LQKENI.

This sequence joins TRBV9 and TRBJ2-3; TRBD2 matches at 12 bases. Germline CDR1 and CDR2: SGDLS and YYNGEE. V lost 3 bases and J lost 2; bases outside the gene matches: 4. This CDR3 is built from 16 residues. CDR3 protein: CASSARLAGATDTQYF. CDR3 coding DNA: TGTGCCAGCAGCGCCCGACTAGCGGGAGCCACAGATACGCAGTATTTT.

The chain links TRBV2 to TRBJ2-5; TRBD1 matches at 7 bases. The CDR3 loop spans 16 amino acids. V shed 3 bases and J 1 base; nucleotides not matched to a gene: 8. Germline V CDR1 and CDR2: SNHLY, FYNNEI. In DNA, the CDR3 is TGTGCCAGCAGTGACCAGACAGGGATGGTCCAAGAGACCCAGTACTTC. This sequence encodes CASSDQTGMVQETQYF.

This clone showed up just once. This chain links TRBV9 with TRBJ1-4; TRBD1 agrees at 12 bases. This CDR3 is 18 amino acids long. The germline V gene encodes CDR1 SGDLS and CDR2 YYNGEE. Trimming cost V 3 bases and J 8 bases; bases outside gene matches: 14. The CDR3 coding sequence is TGTGCCAGCAGCGGGGACCGGGACAGGGGGCTTAAGCCGGAAAAACTGTTTTTT. Its protein is CASSGDRDRGLKPEKLFF.

This clone was observed once. The chain carries TRBV6-6 and TRBJ1-2; D gene ambiguous. This CDR3 has 15 residues. Germline V gives CDR1 MNHNY, CDR2 SVGAGI (reference sequence). V lost 2 bases and J 0 bases, leaving 10 bases between the germline ends. CDR3 in amino acids: CASSYHGMTNYGYTF. The CDR3 DNA reads TGTGCCAGCAGTTACCACGGGATGACTAACTATGGCTACACCTTC.

The rearrangement joins TRBV9 to TRBJ1-1; the D gene is possibly TRBD1 (6 bases). V lost 3 bases and J 4 bases, leaving 13 bases between the germline ends. This CDR3 is built from 14 residues. Germline V gene lookup returns CDR1 SGDLS and CDR2 YYNGEE. The CDR3 coding sequence is TGTGCCAGCAGCGCCAGACAGGAAAGCACTGAAGCTTTCTTT. It encodes CASSARQESTEAFF.

CDR3 loop: CASSYGQPGETQYF. The CDR3, as DNA: TGTGCCAGCAGTTACGGACAGCCTGGAGAGACCCAGTACTTC. The rearrangement joins TRBV28 to TRBJ2-5; D may be TRBD1 (6 bases). The germline V and J ends were trimmed by 4 bases and 4 bases, with 13 bases remaining between them. CDR1 is MDHEN and CDR2 is SYDVKM in the germline V gene. CDR3 length equals 14 residues.

By proportion, this clone is medium-sized. The chain carries TRBV10-1 and TRBJ1-5; no clear D gene. Per germline, CDR1 WNHNN and CDR2 SYGVQD (reference sequence). The CDR3 covers 12 residues. Trimming took off 9 bases at V and 3 bases at J, with 9 bases between the two ends. The CDR3 loop is CARPALNQPQHF. CDR3 DNA sequence: TGCGCCAGGCCAGCCCTCAATCAGCCCCAGCATTTT.